The 2 T cell receptor beta chains below were found in one sample sequenced in a study of cytomegalovirus exposure and HLA in healthy donors. 60 Vbeta and 13 Jbeta primers were used in PCR. The table came from immunoSEQ multiplex PCR; TCRdb's copy has only in-frame clones and leaves some out. The top ten clones hold 1.5% to 2% of a sample with approximately 180,000 clones, about four fifths of them seen once. Sequencing was performed on PBMCs. The source of these receptors is a woman between 18 and 30 years old in good health and CMV-seronegative.

The chain has TRBV19 and TRBJ1-3; D is possibly TRBD1 (6 bases). CDR3 length: 16 amino acids. V lost 7 bases and J 0 bases, leaving 16 bases between the germline ends. CDR1 is LNHDA and CDR2 is SQIVND in the germline V gene (reference sequence). CDR3 residues: CASKPRGATSGNTIYF. The CDR3 coding sequence is TGTGCCAGTAAGCCTCGGGGGGCTACCTCTGGAAACACCATATATTTT.

The rearrangement uses TRBV7-9 and TRBJ1-3, with D unresolved. CDR1 is SEHNR, CDR2 FQNEAQ, per germline (reference sequence). V gave up 2 bases and J gave up 6 bases, with 8 bases separating them. The CDR3 extends over 13 amino acids. The CDR3 loop reads CASSLLRENTIYF. CDR3 DNA sequence: TGTGCCAGCAGCTTATTACGGGAAAACACCATATATTTT.